What follows is one T cell receptor (beta chain) and its context. Antigen: not known. This record belongs to a study of T cells in localized non-small cell lung cancer. V trimming: 6 bases; J trimming: 3 bases; junction bases outside the gene matches: 11. Germline values: CDR1 MDHEN, CDR2 SYDVKM. The CDR3 contains 15 residues. Broader study findings: Among the top 100 tumor clones, a median about 57 appeared in adjacent lung. The study sequenced only one region of the tumor. As a result, intratumor heterogeneity could not be excluded and remains possible. Greater blood T cell density accompanied longer overall survival. The greatest T cell clonality was found in uninvolved adjacent lung (higher than in tumor).

Sequenced by immunoSEQ multiplex PCR; TCRdb stores in-frame clones only, minus some. Counted here are roughly 30,000 clones, roughly 92% occurring once; the ten biggest clones make up more than 0.7%. The chain uses TRBV28 and TRBJ2-7; the match to TRBD1 covers 7 bases. Sample: peripheral blood, taken before any cancer treatment. The sequence came from a woman between 35 and 70 years old with stage I lung adenocarcinoma. This CDR3 reads CASSRQGGGGYEQYF. The CDR3 DNA is TGTGCCAGCAGCCGACAGGGTGGCGGAGGCTACGAGCAGTACTTC.